This is a list of T cell receptor beta chains from one sample in a study of blood T cell repertoires in COVID-19. The data were produced by immunoSEQ multiplex PCR, yet TCRdb's version contains in-frame clones alone and is incomplete. The sample has fewer than 200,000 clones; roughly 87% are singletons. Sequenced: peripheral blood. Source of these receptors: an older woman who had recovered from COVID-19. Both conserved end residues are part of each CDR3. The D gene is left open where the match is weak. Part of the rows lack a size; the others show once, few, many or a class for expanded clones.

NA	TRBV18	TRBJ1-6	NA	CASSPRVTGNAPLHF	TGTGCCAGCTCACCAAGGGTCACAGGGAATGCACCCCTCCACTTT
NA	TRBV5-1	TRBJ2-5	NA	CASSVGSSPSLETQYF	TGCGCCAGCAGCGTGGGATCTTCTCCTAGCCTCGAGACCCAGTACTTC
once	TRBV18	TRBJ1-1	NA	CASSWATHMNTEAFF	TGTGCCAGCTCATGGGCTACGCACATGAACACTGAAGCTTTCTTT
NA	TRBV19	TRBJ2-2	NA	CASSTRGGANTGELFF	TGTGCCAGTAGTACCCGCGGGGGCGCGAACACCGGGGAGCTGTTTTTT
NA	TRBV28	TRBJ1-6	NA	CASSLWGSGTPLHF	TGTGCCAGCAGTTTATGGGGCAGCGGAACACCCCTCCACTTT
once	TRBV5-1	TRBJ1-1	TRBD1	CASSPGTGGAWYTEAFF	TGCGCCAGCAGCCCGGGGACAGGGGGCGCATGGTACACTGAAGCTTTCTTT
NA	TRBV28	TRBJ2-1	TRBD2	CASSSRLAGGRDEQFF	TGTGCCAGCAGTTCCCGACTAGCGGGGGGCCGGGATGAGCAGTTCTTC
NA	TRBV30	TRBJ2-5	NA	CAWTGVKETQYF	TGTGCCTGGACAGGGGTGAAAGAGACCCAGTACTTC
NA	TRBV12-3/TRBV12-4	TRBJ2-7	NA	CASRQGLSYEQYF	TGTGCCAGCAGGCAGGGTTTATCCTACGAGCAGTACTTC
NA	TRBV3-1/TRBV3-2	TRBJ1-1	NA	CASSQEVAETKAFF	TGTGCCAGCAGCCAAGAAGTGGCGGAGACTAAAGCTTTCTTT
NA	TRBV25-1	TRBJ2-7	TRBD1	CASSTYRGPSYEQYF	TGTGCCAGCAGTACCTACAGGGGTCCATCCTACGAGCAGTACTTC
NA	TRBV9	TRBJ2-1	NA	CASSVGVGTAYNEQFF	TGTGCCAGCAGCGTAGGAGTAGGCACAGCCTACAATGAGCAGTTCTTC
NA	TRBV4-1	TRBJ2-2	TRBD2	CASSRAGDPSNTGELFF	TGCGCCAGCAGCCGAGCGGGGGACCCTTCGAACACCGGGGAGCTGTTTTTT
NA	TRBV3-1/TRBV3-2	TRBJ2-7	NA	CASSQGRDYEQYF	TGTGCCAGCAGCCAAGGCCGAGACTACGAGCAGTACTTC
NA	TRBV28	TRBJ2-5	NA	CASSLYPGTKTQYF	TGTGCCAGCAGTTTATATCCGGGTACGAAGACCCAGTACTTC
NA	TRBV2	TRBJ2-3	TRBD2	CASSEMAGGLDTQYF	TGTGCCAGCAGTGAAATGGCGGGGGGACTCGATACGCAGTATTTT
NA	TRBV27	TRBJ1-1	NA	CASSSWTGGDTEAFF	TGTGCCAGCAGTTCTTGGACGGGAGGGGACACTGAAGCTTTCTTT
NA	TRBV27	TRBJ1-2	NA	CASSPLKGVLYGYTF	TGTGCCAGCAGTCCGCTGAAGGGGGTATTGTATGGCTACACCTTC
NA	TRBV6-5	TRBJ1-2	NA	CASSYSSSGGYGYTF	TGTGCCAGCAGTTACTCTTCATCCGGGGGCTATGGCTACACCTTC
NA	TRBV7-9	TRBJ2-5	NA	CASSFRTVQETQYF	TGTGCCAGCAGCTTCAGGACAGTACAAGAGACCCAGTACTTC
NA	TRBV5-1	TRBJ1-4	NA	CASTTAENEKLFF	TGCGCCAGCACAACAGCCGAAAATGAAAAACTGTTTTTT
NA	TRBV30	TRBJ2-1	TRBD2	CAWKMGLAGVDEQFF	TGTGCCTGGAAAATGGGGCTAGCGGGGGTTGATGAGCAGTTCTTC
once	TRBV4-1	TRBJ2-5	NA	CASSQDSEVKTQYF	TGCGCCAGCAGCCAAGATAGTGAAGTTAAGACCCAGTACTTC
NA	TRBV5-1	TRBJ1-2	TRBD1	CASSLPTGGDGYTF	TGCGCCAGCAGCTTACCCACAGGGGGAGATGGCTACACCTTC
NA	TRBV30	TRBJ1-1	TRBD1	CAWTRDRLNTEAFF	TGTGCCTGGACTAGGGACAGGCTGAACACTGAAGCTTTCTTT
once	TRBV12-5	TRBJ1-1	TRBD1	CASHRDRGTEAFF	TGTGCTAGTCATAGGGACAGGGGTACTGAAGCTTTCTTT
NA	TRBV7-3	TRBJ2-7	NA	CASSLTSGGSYEQYF	TGTGCCAGCAGCTTAACGTCCGGGGGCTCCTACGAGCAGTACTTC
NA	TRBV11-2	TRBJ2-1	TRBD2	CASSPGLAAEQFF	TGTGCCAGCAGCCCGGGACTAGCGGCTGAGCAGTTCTTC